These 3 T cell receptor beta chains were all obtained from the same sample, sequenced in a study of regulatory and conventional T cells in RAG deficiency. The method was immunoSEQ multiplex PCR; TCRdb's version includes in-frame clones alone and lacks a portion of them. The repertoire holds tens of thousands of clones, with around nine tenths as singletons. The sorted regulatory T cells were CD4+, CD25-high and CD127-low, with genomic DNA sequenced. In addition, the sample was reused for a study of regulatory T cells. That investigation notes: The primer mix had 52 TRBV and 13 TRBJ primers.

The sequenced material came from Tregs sorted from blood. These receptors were collected from a human donor in good health.

The chain carries TRBV6-1 and TRBJ2-7, with D maybe TRBD2 (5 bases). The V gene lost 8 bases and the J gene lost 12 bases, with 23 bases spanning the gap. Looked up from germline, CDR1 is MNHNS and CDR2 is SASEGT. The CDR3 totals 13 residues. The CDR3 bases are TGTGCCAGCCTGTCATACCTTGCCGGGAAGGGGTACTTC. The encoded protein is CASLSYLAGKGYF.

V is TRBV7-2 and J is TRBJ1-6, with D perhaps TRBD1 (6 bases). V was cut by 0 bases and J by 0 bases, with 6 bases left in between. Germline V CDR1 and CDR2: SGHTA, FQGNSA. The CDR3 sequence is 16 residues long. The CDR3: CASSLADSSYNSPLHF. CDR3 coding DNA: TGTGCCAGCAGCTTAGCGGACAGCTCCTATAATTCACCCCTCCACTTT.

The V gene is TRBV5-1, the J gene TRBJ2-5; D remains unclear. Between the trimmed V and J ends, which lost 4 bases and 5 bases, there was a span of 9 bases. Germline V CDR1 and CDR2: SGHRS, YFSETQ. This CDR3 spans 12 amino acids. CDR3 DNA sequence: TGCGCCAGCAGCCCAACCAGGGAGACCCAGTACTTC. This codes for CASSPTRETQYF.